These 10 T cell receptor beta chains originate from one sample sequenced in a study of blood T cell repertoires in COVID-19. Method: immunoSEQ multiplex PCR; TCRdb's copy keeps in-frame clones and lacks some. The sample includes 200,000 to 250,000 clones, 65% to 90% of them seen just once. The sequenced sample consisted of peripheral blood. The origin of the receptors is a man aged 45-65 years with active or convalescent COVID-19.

The CDR3 DNA is TGTGCCAGCAGCGTATCTGGGACAGGGGAGACCCAGTACTTC. Amino acid sequence: CASSVSGTGETQYF. V is TRBV9 and J is TRBJ2-5; TRBD1 agrees at 9 bases. Germline CDR1 is SGDLS and CDR2 is YYNGEE. This CDR3 has 14 amino acids. Germline trimming cut 1 base from V and 5 bases from J; bases unmatched to any gene: 3.

CDR3 sequence: CASSDSIHRGANQPQHF. The CDR3, as DNA: TGTGCCAGCAGTGACTCGATACACAGGGGAGCAAATCAGCCCCAGCATTTT. This chain connects TRBV6-4 to TRBJ1-5, with TRBD1 identical over 7 bases. The CDR3 extends over 17 amino acids. The trim removed 0 bases at V and 4 bases at J, leaving 9 bases unmatched. Germline V gene sequence: CDR1 MRHNA, CDR2 SNTAGT.

In DNA form, the CDR3 reads TGCGCCAGCAGTCAAGGGGGACAGGGAGATCAGCCCCAGCATTTT. Protein product: CASSQGGQGDQPQHF. The chain is built from TRBV23-1 and TRBJ1-5, with 9 bases identical to TRBD1. TRBV23-1 is placed among ORFs of uncertain function. V lost 2 bases, J lost 5 bases, and 4 bases stayed unmatched. There are 15 residues in the CDR3.

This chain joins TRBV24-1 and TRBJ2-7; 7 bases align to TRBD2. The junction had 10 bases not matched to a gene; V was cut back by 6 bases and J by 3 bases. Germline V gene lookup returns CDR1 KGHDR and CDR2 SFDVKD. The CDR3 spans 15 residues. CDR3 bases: TGTGCCACCAGTCGTCGAGGGGACTATATCTACGAGCAGTACGTC. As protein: CATSRRGDYIYEQYV.

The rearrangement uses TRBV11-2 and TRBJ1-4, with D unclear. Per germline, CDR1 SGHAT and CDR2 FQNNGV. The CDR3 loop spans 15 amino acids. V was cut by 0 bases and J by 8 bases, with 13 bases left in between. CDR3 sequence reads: CASSLDERVWEKLFF. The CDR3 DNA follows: TGTGCCAGCAGCTTAGATGAACGGGTTTGGGAAAAACTGTTTTTT.

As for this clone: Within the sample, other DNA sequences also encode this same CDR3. The CDR3 coding sequence is TGTGCCAGCAGCTTATTGGGCCAGGGAAACACTGAAGCTTTCTTT. It encodes CASSLLGQGNTEAFF. The chain carries TRBV7-2 and TRBJ1-1, with TRBD1 as a possible D gene (5 bases). Trimming cost V 2 bases and J 2 bases, with 12 bases left between them. CDR3 length equals 15 residues. In germline, CDR1 is SGHTA, CDR2 FQGNSA.

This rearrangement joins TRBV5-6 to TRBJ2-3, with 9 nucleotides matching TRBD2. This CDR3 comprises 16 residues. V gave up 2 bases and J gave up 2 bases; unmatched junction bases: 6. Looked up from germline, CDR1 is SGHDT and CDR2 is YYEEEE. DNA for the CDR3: TGTGCCAGCAGCTTCTATAGCGGGGGAACCACAGATACGCAGTATTTT. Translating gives CASSFYSGGTTDTQYF.

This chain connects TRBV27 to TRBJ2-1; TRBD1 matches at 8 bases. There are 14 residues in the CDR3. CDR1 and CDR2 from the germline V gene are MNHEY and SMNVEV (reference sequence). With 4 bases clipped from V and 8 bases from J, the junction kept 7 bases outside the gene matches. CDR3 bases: TGTGCCAGCAGTTCCTGGACAGGGAAGGATGAGCAGTTCTTC. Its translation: CASSSWTGKDEQFF.

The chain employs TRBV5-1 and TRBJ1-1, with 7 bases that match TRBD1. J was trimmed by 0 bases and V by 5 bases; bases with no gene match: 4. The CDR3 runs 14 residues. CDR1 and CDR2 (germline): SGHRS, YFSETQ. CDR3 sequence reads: CASSMDRMNTEAFF. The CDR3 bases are TGCGCCAGCAGTATGGACAGGATGAACACTGAAGCTTTCTTT.

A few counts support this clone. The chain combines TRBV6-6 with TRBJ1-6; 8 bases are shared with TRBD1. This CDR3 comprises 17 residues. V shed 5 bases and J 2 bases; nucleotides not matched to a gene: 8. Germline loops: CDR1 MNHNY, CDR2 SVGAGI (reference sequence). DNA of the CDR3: TGTGCCAGCAGTCGGCAGGGGGCGCCTCCCTATAATTCACCCCTCCACTTT. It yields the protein CASSRQGAPPYNSPLHF.